This TCR beta chain was observed in a study of T cell responses to AZD1222 COVID-19 vaccine. Study-level background: It was second doses at about 4 or about 12 weeks that were pooled.

The CDR3 is made up of 14 amino acids. Germline assignment: CDR1 SEHNR and CDR2 FQNEAQ (reference sequence). Trimming took 2 bases from V and 7 from J; bases not matched to a gene: 1. Measured with immunoSEQ multiplex PCR; TCRdb has only the in-frame clones, and not every one. The sample has roughly 150,000 clones, roughly nine tenths seen once. This clone has more than one count but fewer than ten. The chain joins TRBV7-9 to TRBJ1-6, with 8 bases aligning to TRBD1. Material: peripheral blood, obtained on day 0 of AZD1222 vaccination. This clonotype originated in an adult in good health. The CDR3 DNA follows: TGTGCCAGCAGCTTAAGACAGGGGAATTCACCCCTCCACTTT. Translated, it gives CASSLRQGNSPLHF.